Presented here are 12 T cell receptor beta chains from one specimen sequenced in a study of blood T cell repertoires in COVID-19. Clones were read by immunoSEQ multiplex PCR, and TCRdb kept only the in-frame ones, dropping some. The data contain about 220,000 clones, 84% of them singletons. Sequenced sample: peripheral blood. The receptors derive from a woman in her fifties or sixties who had recovered from COVID-19.

This rearrangement joins TRBV6-5 to TRBJ1-5; 8 bases match TRBD1. The CDR3 extends over 14 amino acids. CDR1 is MNHEY, CDR2 SVGAGI, per germline. Trimming removed 6 bases from V and 1 base from J; junction bases left unmatched: 2. For the CDR3, the DNA is TGTGCCAGCAGCCGACAGGGGAGCAATCAGCCCCAGCATTTT. Protein sequence: CASSRQGSNQPQHF.

The chain is built from TRBV4-2 and TRBJ2-5; 14 bases align to TRBD2. CDR1 is LGHNA and CDR2 is YNFKEQ in the germline V gene. This CDR3 region has 16 residues. The V gene end was trimmed by 2 bases and the J gene end by 3 bases; junction bases not matched to a gene: 2. CDR3 DNA: TGTGCCAGCAGCCAAAGGGGACTAGCGGGGGAAGAGACCCAGTACTTC. It is translated as CASSQRGLAGEETQYF.

This clone was recorded once. The chain recombines TRBV2 with TRBJ1-2; weak D call: TRBD1 (6 bases). Per the germline V gene, CDR1 is SNHLY and CDR2 is FYNNEI. V was trimmed by 6 bases and J by 4 bases, leaving 12 bases between them. The CDR3 runs to 13 residues. The CDR3 nucleotides are TGTGCCAGCAGAAAACAGGGAACCTATGGCTACACCTTC. The encoded protein is CASRKQGTYGYTF.

This clone showed up just once. V usage is TRBV7-9 and J usage is TRBJ1-4; the D is unclear. Germline V gene data show CDR1 as SEHNR and CDR2 as FQNEAQ (reference sequence). This CDR3 region has 18 residues. Trimming removed 1 base at V and 4 bases at J, with 19 bases between. The CDR3 is CASSLGFSVQDFNEKLFF. In DNA form, the CDR3 reads TGTGCCAGCAGCTTAGGTTTCTCTGTCCAGGACTTTAATGAAAAACTGTTTTTT.

This CDR3 reads CASSYWTRGNTEAFF. The CDR3 DNA sequence: TGTGCCAGCAGCTATTGGACACGAGGGAACACTGAAGCTTTCTTT. This chain links TRBV5-4 with TRBJ1-1; D may be TRBD1 (5 bases). This CDR3 has 15 amino acids. The V end lost 3 bases, the J end lost 1 base, and 13 bases lay between the germline ends. CDR1 and CDR2 (germline): SGHNT, YYREEE (reference sequence).

The rearrangement joins TRBV7-2 to TRBJ2-3; 7 bases are shared with TRBD1. Looked up from germline, CDR1 is SGHTA and CDR2 is FQGNSA. CDR3 size: 16 residues. After removal of 4 bases from V and 2 bases from J, the junction contained 9 bases not matched to a gene. CDR3 loop: CASSWSGTALTDTQYF. In nucleotides, the CDR3 is TGTGCCAGCAGCTGGTCCGGGACAGCCCTCACAGATACGCAGTATTTT. Full variable domain (remainder filled in from reference TRBV7-2 and TRBJ2-3): GAGVSQSPSNKVTEKGKDVELRCDPISGHTALYWYRQSLGQGLEFLIYFQGNSAPDKSGLPSDRFSAERTGGSVSTLTIQRTQQEDSAVYLCASSWSGTALTDTQYFGPGTRLTVL.

The chain employs TRBV5-6 and TRBJ2-7, with 8 bases that match TRBD1. With V trimmed by 4 bases and J by 3 bases, 12 bases remained unmatched. The length of the CDR3 is 16 residues. Germline lookup yields CDR1 SGHDT and CDR2 YYEEEE. CDR3 in DNA: TGTGCCAGCAGCCCCCCCGGGACAGGCATCCTCTACGAGCAGTACTTC. It encodes CASSPPGTGILYEQYF. The whole variable domain, remainder taken from reference TRBV5-6 and TRBJ2-7, is DAGVTQSPTHLIKTRGQQVTLRCSPKSGHDTVSWYQQALGQGPQFIFQYYEEEERQRGNFPDRFSGHQFPNYSSELNVNALLLGDSALYLCASSPPGTGILYEQYFGPGTRLTVT.

This chain joins TRBV19 and TRBJ2-3; D possibly corresponds to TRBD1 (6 bases). The CDR3 extends over 14 amino acids. CDR1 and CDR2 from the germline V gene are LNHDA and SQIVND (reference sequence). V lost 5 bases and J lost 4, with 13 bases in between. The CDR3 sequence: CASSPDSRSDTQYF. CDR3 in DNA: TGTGCCAGTAGTCCGGACAGTCGTTCAGATACGCAGTATTTT.

The chain joins TRBV5-5 to TRBJ1-2, with 9 bases aligning to TRBD1. Looked up from germline, CDR1 is SGHKS and CDR2 is YYEKEE (reference sequence). V gave up 0 bases and J gave up 0 bases; unmatched junction bases: 3. This CDR3 has 16 amino acids. As DNA, the CDR3 is TGTGCCAGCAGCTTGGGAGGGACAGGGTCTAACTATGGCTACACCTTC. Amino acids: CASSLGGTGSNYGYTF.

The chain employs TRBV7-2 and TRBJ1-2; D is perhaps TRBD1 (6 bases). V lost 11 bases and J 0 bases, leaving 19 bases between the germline ends. Germline V lookup: CDR1 SGHTA, CDR2 FQGNSA. This CDR3 spans 15 amino acids. In nucleotides, the CDR3 is TGTGCCGGGGGGGCCGGGGCTGGAGCTAACTATGGCTACACCTTC. Amino acids: CAGGAGAGANYGYTF.

The chain combines TRBV3-1 (or the pseudogene TRBV3-2) with TRBJ2-3, with 11 bases fitting TRBD2. Losses at the gene ends were 5 bases for V and 7 bases for J; bases not matched to a gene: 11. This CDR3 spans 16 amino acids. Germline lookup yields CDR1 LGHDT and CDR2 YNNKEL (reference sequence). CDR3 nucleotide sequence: TGTGCCAGCAGCGGAGCGGTAGCGGGGGGGCGAAATACGCAGTATTTT. This sequence encodes CASSGAVAGGRNTQYF.

The chain uses TRBV18 and TRBJ1-2; TRBD1 matches at 9 bases. Losses at the gene ends were 5 bases for V and 7 bases for J; bases not matched to a gene: 5. From germline, CDR1 is KGHSH and CDR2 LQKENI. This CDR3 has 13 residues. For the CDR3, the DNA is TGTGCCAGCTCAAGAGGGGACAGGGCTGGCTACACCTTC. Translating it yields CASSRGDRAGYTF.